In this sample, the clone carrying this T cell receptor (beta chain) turned up a few times. A second roughly 6 to 12 cycle PCR used barcoded and J-beta primers. TCRdb itself ran the 5' RACE reads through MiXCR, one entry per CDR3 protein. This sample has 700,000 to 900,000 distinct CDR3 sequences, with around a quarter found just once. This sample was included in a study of blood T cells in healthy people across ages. CDR3 size: 15 residues. Germline trimming cut 6 bases from V and 4 bases from J; bases unmatched to any gene: 7. From germline, CDR1 is SGHAT and CDR2 FQNNGV. The same data also contributed to another study, on T cells of mothers and their children. As that report states: Per child, about 3 million TCR beta CDR3 reads were obtained, against over 9 million per mother.

The receptor comes from a boy aged 10-17 years in good health. What was sequenced was blood. V usage is TRBV11-2 and J usage is TRBJ2-3; TRBD1 matches at 10 bases. The CDR3 loop is CASSRTGGIADTQYF. The CDR3 DNA follows: TGTGCCAGCAGTAGGACAGGGGGTATAGCAGATACGCAGTATTTT.